This TCR beta chain appears in the sequencing data of a study of shared clonotypes between healthy human individuals. As processed by the authors: Filtering differed since immunoSEQ provided only junctions, with no quality scores. The table came from immunoSEQ multiplex PCR; TCRdb's copy has only in-frame clones and leaves some out. D and trimming were read from the DNA, whereas the V and J calls and clone size are those reported in that table. The sample includes fewer than 200,000 clones, 66% of them seen just once. From germline, CDR1 is SEHNR and CDR2 FQNEAQ (reference sequence). The CDR3 runs to 17 residues. The V gene end was trimmed by 7 bases and the J gene end by 4 bases; junction bases not matched to a gene: 14. This clone has ten or more counts.

Material: memory CD4+ T cells sorted from blood. Indicated subset: CD45RA-negative fraction. This chain links TRBV7-9 with TRBJ2-5; 11 bases match TRBD2. The receptor comes from a man aged 30-40 years in good health. DNA for the CDR3: TGTGCCAGCACCAGGACTGGGGGGCTAGCGGGAGGAGAGACCCAGTACTTC. It translates to CASTRTGGLAGGETQYF.